Following are 3 T cell receptor beta chains from one sample sequenced in a study of T cell changes during pregnancy in multiple sclerosis. The assay was immunoSEQ multiplex PCR, and TCRdb's table has in-frame clones only and misses some. The repertoire includes some 110,000 clones, roughly nine tenths of them detected once, and approximately 1.4% sits in the top ten. This specimen was peripheral blood, taken in the third trimester of pregnancy. The receptors shown here come from a female donor with multiple sclerosis, enrolled in a pregnancy study.

This clone was seen just once. This chain uses TRBV4-2 with TRBJ2-1; 8 nucleotides agree with TRBD2. The germline V gene has CDR1 LGHNA and CDR2 YNFKEQ. This CDR3 spans 15 amino acids. The junction had 2 bases not matched to a gene; V was cut back by 1 base and J by 3 bases. The CDR3 region has the DNA TGTGCCAGCAGCCAAGCACGGGGGGGCTACAATGAGCAGTTCTTC. Protein product: CASSQARGGYNEQFF.

CDR3 protein: CASSFGGSSQPQHF. The CDR3 DNA follows: TGTGCCAGCAGCTTTGGGGGGAGCTCTCAGCCCCAGCATTTT. This chain uses TRBV5-4 with TRBJ1-5; D is possibly TRBD1 (5 bases). The CDR3 length is 14 residues. Germline-derived CDR1 and CDR2 are SGHNT and YYREEE (reference sequence). Trimming shortened V by 2 bases and J by 6 bases, and 12 bases separated the two germline ends.

The V and J genes are TRBV12-5 and TRBJ1-5, with D tentatively TRBD1 (5 bases). Germline V gene sequence: CDR1 LGHNT, CDR2 FRNRAP. The CDR3 has 14 residues. Trimming pared 8 bases from V and 2 bases from J, leaving 13 bases between. This CDR3 reads CASSRGGGNQPQHF. The CDR3 nucleotides read TGTGCTAGTTCCCGGGGGGGTGGCAATCAGCCCCAGCATTTT.